These T cell receptor beta chains were read from a single sample in a study of OX40 agonist ivuxolimab in advanced cancers. The protocol was immunoSEQ multiplex PCR, while the TCRdb copy is restricted to in-frame clones and leaves out a portion. The sample yields roughly 67,000 clones, about 80% seen once. This material consisted of CD4+ or CD8+ T cells sorted from blood, taken in a trial of the OX40 agonist ivuxolimab. These receptors were collected from an adult with an advanced solid tumor such as melanoma, head and neck, liver or kidney cancer. Each CDR3 is given with its conserved first and last residue. The order of the fields is D gene, clone size, V gene, J gene, CDR3 DNA, CDR3 protein. A D gene is named only where the DNA matches it firmly. Clone size is stated in some rows and not others, as once, few, many or a class when expanded.

D: NA; size: once; V: TRBV6-6; J: TRBJ2-7; DNA: TGTGCCAGCAGTTACTCCGACAGTACCTACGAGCAGTACTTC; CDR3: CASSYSDSTYEQYF
D: NA; size: NA; V: TRBV7-9; J: TRBJ1-6; DNA: TGTGCCAGCAGCTTAGAACCTGGAGGACCCCTCCACTTT; CDR3: CASSLEPGGPLHF
D: NA; size: NA; V: TRBV7-2; J: TRBJ1-5; DNA: TGTGCCAGCAGCTTAGAGGGCTATAGCAATCAGCCCCAGCATTTT; CDR3: CASSLEGYSNQPQHF
D: TRBD2; size: NA; V: TRBV4-2; J: TRBJ2-1; DNA: TGTGCCAGCAGCCAAGACGGGGGGTCGAACAATGAGCAGTTCTTC; CDR3: CASSQDGGSNNEQFF
D: NA; size: once; V: TRBV6-5; J: TRBJ1-1; DNA: TGTGCCAGCCTACTAAGCGCGAACACTGAAGCTTTCTTT; CDR3: CASLLSANTEAFF
D: NA; size: NA; V: TRBV4-1; J: TRBJ1-5; DNA: TGCGCCAGCAGCCAAATCAGTCCTTATATTCCCCAGCATTTT; CDR3: CASSQISPYIPQHF
D: NA; size: NA; V: TRBV4-1; J: TRBJ2-3; DNA: TGCGCCAGCAGCCGGGTGTCGGGGCGAGGCACAGATACGCAGTATTTT; CDR3: CASSRVSGRGTDTQYF
D: NA; size: few; V: TRBV5-8; J: TRBJ1-5; DNA: TGTGCCAGCAGCTGGGTATCGGGGGCTGTTCAGCCCCAGCATTTT; CDR3: CASSWVSGAVQPQHF
D: NA; size: NA; V: TRBV10-1; J: TRBJ2-3; DNA: TGCGCCAGCAGCGGGACGACAGATACGCAGTATTTT; CDR3: CASSGTTDTQYF
D: TRBD2; size: NA; V: TRBV10-1; J: TRBJ2-1; DNA: TGCGCCAGCTCCCCGACAGGGAGCGGGGGGTACAATGAGCAGTTCTTC; CDR3: CASSPTGSGGYNEQFF
D: NA; size: few; V: TRBV9; J: TRBJ2-7; DNA: TGTGCCAGCAGCGTAAGTCCGAACTACGAGCAGTACTTC; CDR3: CASSVSPNYEQYF
D: TRBD1; size: NA; V: TRBV9; J: TRBJ2-2; DNA: TGTGCCAGCAGCCACAGGGGGGCCGGGGAGCTGTTTTTT; CDR3: CASSHRGAGELFF
D: NA; size: NA; V: TRBV14; J: TRBJ1-6; DNA: TGTGCCAGCAGCCAAGCTCGGGGAACCAATTCACCCCTCCACTTT; CDR3: CASSQARGTNSPLHF
D: TRBD2; size: NA; V: TRBV25-1; J: TRBJ2-5; DNA: TGTGCCAGCAGTGAATCAGCGGGGCGGGAGACCCAGTACTTC; CDR3: CASSESAGRETQYF
D: NA; size: once; V: TRBV15; J: TRBJ1-5; DNA: TGTGCCACCAGTTTGGGTTCCTATAGCAATCAGCCCCAGCATTTT; CDR3: CATSLGSYSNQPQHF
D: NA; size: NA; V: TRBV18; J: TRBJ1-6; DNA: TGTGCCAGCTCACCTATGGGACAAGGGGATTCACCCCTCCACTTT; CDR3: CASSPMGQGDSPLHF
D: NA; size: once; V: TRBV28; J: TRBJ1-5; DNA: TGTGCCAGTGTCCGGGGGCCAGATCAGCCCCAGCATTTT; CDR3: CASVRGPDQPQHF
D: NA; size: NA; V: TRBV5-4; J: TRBJ2-3; DNA: TGTGCCAGCAGCGGGGGCAGCAACACAGATACGCAGTATTTT; CDR3: CASSGGSNTDTQYF
D: TRBD2; size: NA; V: TRBV29-1; J: TRBJ2-1; DNA: TGCAGCGTTCCCCCCTTTGGGAGCGGGGCCTACAATGAGCAGTTCTTC; CDR3: CSVPPFGSGAYNEQFF
D: NA; size: NA; V: TRBV18; J: TRBJ2-1; DNA: TGTGCCAGCTCACCGCAAGGGGGCTCCTACAATGAGCAGTTCTTC; CDR3: CASSPQGGSYNEQFF
D: TRBD2; size: NA; V: TRBV6-6; J: TRBJ2-3; DNA: TGTGCCAGCAGACATAGCGGGAGGGACACAGATACGCAGTATTTT; CDR3: CASRHSGRDTDTQYF
D: NA; size: few; V: TRBV9; J: TRBJ1-3; DNA: TGTGCCAGCAGCGTAGGTGGAGACAGTCACCGAAGGGGCGGAAACACCATATATTTT; CDR3: CASSVGGDSHRRGGNTIYF
D: NA; size: NA; V: TRBV21-1; J: TRBJ1-2; DNA: TGTGCCAGCAGCGGGCATGACAGCGAGTTTTATGGCTACACCTTC; CDR3: CASSGHDSEFYGYTF
D: NA; size: NA; V: TRBV10-3; J: TRBJ1-2; DNA: TGTGCCATCAGTGAGTCGCAGACAGGTAGAGCTAACTATGGCTACACCTTC; CDR3: CAISESQTGRANYGYTF
D: TRBD2; size: few; V: TRBV19; J: TRBJ2-7; DNA: TGTGCCAGTAGGATGTATAGCGGGAGGGGCGAGCAGTACTTC; CDR3: CASRMYSGRGEQYF
D: NA; size: NA; V: TRBV7-9; J: TRBJ1-5; DNA: TGTGCCAGCAGCTTAGGGTTCAATCAGCCCCAGCATTTT; CDR3: CASSLGFNQPQHF
D: NA; size: NA; V: TRBV19; J: TRBJ2-6; DNA: TGTGCCAGTAGTCCCGGTCCTGGCGGGGCCAACGTCCTGACTTTC; CDR3: CASSPGPGGANVLTF
D: NA; size: NA; V: TRBV9; J: TRBJ2-3; DNA: TGTGCCAGCAGCCCCGCGTGGGGCACAGATACGCAGTATTTT; CDR3: CASSPAWGTDTQYF
D: NA; size: NA; V: TRBV28; J: TRBJ1-2; DNA: TGTGCCAGCAGTTTTGGGGCAGGGAGCTATGGCTACACCTTC; CDR3: CASSFGAGSYGYTF
D: TRBD2; size: NA; V: TRBV28; J: TRBJ2-1; DNA: TGTGCCAGCAGTTCCCCAGCGGGATCCTACAATGAGCAGTTCTTC; CDR3: CASSSPAGSYNEQFF
D: TRBD1; size: NA; V: TRBV10-3; J: TRBJ2-1; DNA: TGTGCCATCAGATCGGACAGGGCTGGAGATGAGCAGTTCTTC; CDR3: CAIRSDRAGDEQFF
D: NA; size: NA; V: TRBV7-8; J: TRBJ2-1; DNA: TGTGCCAGCAGCTTAGGAGGGTCTAGGGATGAGCAGTTCTTC; CDR3: CASSLGGSRDEQFF
D: NA; size: NA; V: TRBV5-1; J: TRBJ2-2; DNA: TGCGCCAGCAGCTTGCGGACATATAACACCGGGGAGCTGTTTTTT; CDR3: CASSLRTYNTGELFF
D: NA; size: NA; V: TRBV19; J: TRBJ2-1; DNA: TGTGCCAGTAGTATCGGGGATGAGCAGTTCTTC; CDR3: CASSIGDEQFF
D: NA; size: NA; V: TRBV4-3; J: TRBJ1-1; DNA: TGCGCCAGCAGCCAAGATCGGGGCAACACTGAAGCTTTCTTT; CDR3: CASSQDRGNTEAFF
D: NA; size: NA; V: TRBV2; J: TRBJ2-1; DNA: TGTGCCAGCAGAGGTGGGGTACCGGATGAGCAGTTCTTC; CDR3: CASRGGVPDEQFF
D: NA; size: NA; V: TRBV7-9; J: TRBJ2-5; DNA: TGTGCCAGCAGCTTAGCGTCGGGGGCGGGGCAAGAGACCCAGTACTTC; CDR3: CASSLASGAGQETQYF
D: NA; size: NA; V: TRBV25-1; J: TRBJ1-4; DNA: TGTGCCAGCAGTTCGGAGGGGGGAAAACTGTTTTTT; CDR3: CASSSEGGKLFF
D: TRBD1; size: NA; V: TRBV28; J: TRBJ1-5; DNA: TGTGCCAGCACGCCCGGGACAGGGCTAAGGGCCCAGCATTTT; CDR3: CASTPGTGLRAQHF
D: NA; size: NA; V: TRBV11-2; J: TRBJ1-4; DNA: TGTGCCAGCAGCTCATATGAAAAACTGTTTTTT; CDR3: CASSSYEKLFF
D: TRBD1; size: NA; V: TRBV4-1; J: TRBJ2-5; DNA: TGCGCCAGCGGCGGGACAGGGATCGGGCAAGAGACCCAGTACTTC; CDR3: CASGGTGIGQETQYF
D: NA; size: NA; V: TRBV4-3; J: TRBJ1-2; DNA: TGCGCCAGCAGCCAAGATTTAATGCCCCTCGGGGGCTACTATGGCTACACCTTC; CDR3: CASSQDLMPLGGYYGYTF
D: TRBD2; size: NA; V: TRBV9; J: TRBJ2-5; DNA: TGTGCCAGCAGCGTATTAGCGGGAGCACAAGAGACCCAGTACTTC; CDR3: CASSVLAGAQETQYF
D: NA; size: few; V: TRBV11-1; J: TRBJ2-2; DNA: TGTGCCAGCAGCTTTGCCCCGGAGGGGGAGCTGTTTTTT; CDR3: CASSFAPEGELFF